This T cell receptor (beta chain) was identified during a study of blood T cell repertoires in COVID-19. As for the study in general: T cells, B-cell-depleted T cells, or PBMCs provided the cDNA or gDNA that served as material.

Methods used by the authors: Amplification of reference gene primers was used by the study to estimate nucleated cell counts. The method was immunoSEQ multiplex PCR; TCRdb's version includes in-frame clones alone and lacks a portion of them. The V and J calls and clone size were taken over from that table, and D and trimming were inferred from the DNA. Of about 150,000 clones listed, about nine tenths are singletons. Per germline, CDR1 MNHNS and CDR2 SASEGT. The CDR3 length is 13 residues. Trimming left V 0 bases short and J 1 base short, with 3 bases between. The receptor's source is a human donor with COVID-19, enrolled during active disease. The donor label of this sample is uncertain. The sequencing sample was made of peripheral blood. The rearrangement joins TRBV6-1 to TRBJ1-1; no clear D gene. CDR3 protein: CASSEARNTEAFF. The CDR3, as DNA: TGTGCCAGCAGTGAAGCGAGGAACACTGAAGCTTTCTTT.